The present T cell receptor (beta chain) was sequenced within a study of beta chain features in type 1 diabetes. Study as a whole: Over all samples combined, some 99,000,000 sorted cells were examined. Study-wide points: TCRB rearrangement may or may not be influenced by HLA type; here this remained unresolved. Relative to healthy donors, patients appeared to have naive, central memory and Treg TCRB repertoires that were more similar.

As for this clone: Its antigen is undetermined.

What was sequenced were expressed TCRB transcripts, since all of the isolated RNA had been reverse transcribed. Produced via immunoSEQ multiplex PCR; TCRdb's table is partial and in-frame only. The repertoire holds some 410,000 clones, with 11% as singletons. Per donor, one heparinised blood draw averaged roughly 110 mL. This TCR came from a young woman in good health. What was sequenced was naive CD4+ T cells from blood.

The CDR3 nucleotides read TGTGCCAGCAGCTTATCTGGAGCTAACTATGGCTACACCTTC. This sequence encodes CASSLSGANYGYTF. J is TRBJ1-2 and V is TRBV7-2; no definite D call. Trimming took off 2 bases at V and 0 bases at J, with 7 bases between the two ends. Germline assignment: CDR1 SGHTA and CDR2 FQGNSA. CDR3 length: 14 amino acids.